The rows below give T cell receptor beta chains drawn from one sample of a study of lymphopenia after photon versus proton radiotherapy. The method was immunoSEQ multiplex PCR; TCRdb's version includes in-frame clones alone and lacks a portion of them. Of 25,000 to 30,000 clones in the sample, over 80% were seen once. The sample consisted of peripheral blood, taken from a patient treated with photon-based radiotherapy. All receptors derive from a man aged 50 or older with gastric cancer. Both conserved end residues are trimmed from each CDR3.

TRBJ2-3,TRBV6-5,ASRSPGQWGDTQY
TRBJ1-1,TRBV6-4,ASSDSDRAEAF
TRBJ1-2,TRBV11-2,ASSSDGHGYT
TRBJ2-7,TRBV5-6,ASSLAANYEQY
TRBJ2-7,TRBV7-2,ASSLFAGRTTYEQY
TRBJ1-1,TRBV19,ASSPLRGTEAF
TRBJ2-5,TRBV7-9,ASSLAGLATETQY
TRBJ2-4,TRBV25-1,ASSAGGRDIQY
TRBJ2-5,TRBV29-1,SVEETQY
TRBJ2-5,TRBV5-1,ASRPDGGGQETQY
TRBJ2-3,TRBV2,ASSNFPGQGGSDTQY
TRBJ1-3,TRBV19,ASSSEWRGNTIY
TRBJ1-1,TRBV18,ASSPVDGDLGTEAF
TRBJ1-6,TRBV19,ASSLGQGLDNSPLH
TRBJ1-6,TRBV2,ASSENMMLSSYNSPLH
TRBJ1-6,TRBV5-1,ASSLGDLLYNSPLH
TRBJ1-6,TRBV5-6,ASSADRGASPLH
TRBJ2-4,TRBV7-9,ASSFVTGTGEDIQY
TRBJ1-2,TRBV4-3,ASSQDQAGFGGYT
TRBJ1-1,TRBV15,ATSREGLDTEAF
TRBJ2-3,TRBV6-4,ASSGRLAFNTDTQY
TRBJ1-1,TRBV29-1,SVSDLNTEAF
TRBJ2-2,TRBV19,ASSSRTSGGNTGELF
TRBJ2-1,TRBV12-5,ASGIGGLYNEQF
TRBJ2-3,TRBV27,ASSPGWTPSTDTQY
TRBJ2-7,TRBV7-3,ASSLGTGGEQY
TRBJ2-3,TRBV6-1,ASSEAHEDTQY
TRBJ1-5,TRBV6-1,ASAGFGNQPQH
TRBJ2-3,TRBV27,ASSSGENTDTQY
TRBJ1-4,TRBV11-2,ASSLAWQGYEKLF
TRBJ1-1,TRBV5-5,ASSLVGSVTEAF
TRBJ1-1,TRBV11-2,ASSSLRQVTEAF
TRBJ1-2,TRBV11-2,ASSSPRATNYGYT
TRBJ2-3,TRBV5-8,ASSSFRTGTDTQY
TRBJ2-7,TRBV29-1,SVNDDEQY
TRBJ2-7,TRBV30,AWRGTGISYEQY